The 27 T cell receptor beta chains below all came from one sample that was sequenced in a study of blood T cell repertoires in COVID-19. Method: immunoSEQ multiplex PCR; TCRdb's copy keeps in-frame clones and lacks some. The table includes about 160,000 clones, over 70% detected once. The sequenced sample consisted of peripheral blood. The source is a woman older than 75 with active or convalescent COVID-19.

The chain is built from TRBV20-1 and TRBJ2-7; D possibly corresponds to TRBD1 (6 bases). In germline, CDR1 is DFQATT, CDR2 SNEGSKA (reference sequence). The CDR3 contains 13 residues. The V end was cut by 3 bases, the J end by 4 bases, with 13 bases between. CDR3 nucleotide sequence: TGCAGTGCTAGTAATACAGGGAAATACGAGCAGTACTTC. Its translation: CSASNTGKYEQYF.

The rearrangement uses TRBV7-2 and TRBJ2-5; 11 bases are a match to TRBD2. Germline CDR1 reads SGHTA; CDR2 reads FQGNSA. The CDR3 totals 16 residues. With V trimmed by 0 bases and J by 2 bases, 2 bases remained unmatched. CDR3 protein: CASSLALAGGQETQYF. DNA for the CDR3: TGTGCCAGCAGCTTAGCGCTAGCGGGGGGACAAGAGACCCAGTACTTC.

This chain joins TRBV5-4 and TRBJ2-2, with TRBD1 matching 9 bases. There are 14 residues in the CDR3. V lost 2 bases to trimming and J lost 5 bases; unmatched junction nucleotides: 1. Germline CDR1 SGHNT, CDR2 YYREEE (reference sequence). CDR3 residues: CASSLQGATGELFF. CDR3 nucleotide sequence: TGTGCCAGCAGCTTACAGGGGGCGACCGGGGAGCTGTTTTTT.

This clone was detected only a few times. This sequence joins TRBV24-1 and TRBJ1-2; 8 positions agree with TRBD1. The J segment lost 3 bases and the V segment lost 5 bases, leaving 4 bases of the junction unmatched. The CDR3 has 14 amino acids. Germline CDR1 is KGHDR and CDR2 is SFDVKD. The CDR3 coding sequence is TGTGCCACCAGTGGGGCGGACAGGGACTATGGCTACACCTTC. Protein product: CATSGADRDYGYTF.

J is TRBJ2-3 and V is TRBV10-3; TRBD2 matches 12 bases. Losses at the gene ends were 6 bases for V and 6 bases for J; bases not matched to a gene: 4. CDR1 and CDR2 (germline): ENHRY, SYGVKD. The CDR3 sequence is 14 residues long. CDR3: CAISGLAGSDTQYF. The CDR3 coding sequence is TGTGCCATCAGCGGACTAGCGGGGTCTGATACGCAGTATTTT.

This sequence joins TRBV5-6 and TRBJ1-1; D not resolved. V was cut by 4 bases and J by 7 bases, with 17 bases left in between. The CDR3 sequence is 14 residues long. Germline V lookup: CDR1 SGHDT, CDR2 YYEEEE. The CDR3 here is CASSTPQDFGEAFF. CDR3 nucleotide sequence: TGTGCCAGCAGCACCCCGCAGGATTTCGGTGAAGCTTTCTTT. Full variable domain (outside the CDR3, taken from reference TRBV5-6 and TRBJ1-1): DAGVTQSPTHLIKTRGQQVTLRCSPKSGHDTVSWYQQALGQGPQFIFQYYEEEERQRGNFPDRFSGHQFPNYSSELNVNALLLGDSALYLCASSTPQDFGEAFFGQGTRLTVV.

The rearrangement uses TRBV7-8 and TRBJ1-1, with 8 bases matching TRBD1. The trim removed 2 bases at V and 0 bases at J, leaving 11 bases unmatched. The length of the CDR3 is 18 residues. CDR1 is SGHVS and CDR2 is FQNEAQ in the germline V gene. The CDR3 loop reads CASSLPRDRIILNTEAFF. CDR3 nucleotides: TGTGCCAGCAGCTTACCTAGGGACAGGATAATTTTGAACACTGAAGCTTTCTTT.

This clone was counted a few times. The chain links TRBV9 to TRBJ1-3; D is unclear. V was shortened by 0 bases and J by 5 bases, with 15 bases between the two germline ends. The CDR3 covers 16 residues. CDR1 SGDLS and CDR2 YYNGEE come from the germline V gene. The CDR3 sequence: CASSVGESLTRNTIYF. The CDR3 coding sequence is TGTGCCAGCAGCGTAGGTGAAAGTCTTACAAGAAACACCATATATTTT.

This clone was seen only once. J is TRBJ1-1 and V is TRBV6-1; D gene uncertain. The CDR3 totals 11 residues. Trimming pared 0 bases from V and 11 bases from J, leaving 7 bases between. Germline V lookup: CDR1 MNHNS, CDR2 SASEGT. The CDR3 sequence: CASSEAFRAFF. The CDR3, as DNA: TGTGCCAGCAGTGAAGCTTTTCGGGCTTTCTTT.

This chain links TRBV11-3 with TRBJ1-6, with D possibly TRBD1 on 5 matching bases. This CDR3 comprises 17 residues. The germline V gene has CDR1 SGHNT and CDR2 YENEEA. V dropped 6 bases and J dropped 6 bases, with 21 bases sitting between them. The CDR3 loop is CASSFRGREAFNSPLHF. DNA for the CDR3: TGTGCCAGCAGTTTTCGGGGACGGGAGGCTTTTAATTCACCCCTCCACTTT.

This sequence joins TRBV29-1 and TRBJ1-1; D perhaps matches TRBD1 (5 bases). This CDR3 region has 13 residues. V lost 6 bases, J lost 1 base, and 12 bases lay in between. CDR1 and CDR2 from the germline V gene are SQVTM and ANQGSEA. CDR3 protein: CSVPGTGNTEAFF. Here the CDR3 DNA reads TGCAGCGTACCTGGTACAGGGAACACTGAAGCTTTCTTT. Combining the CDR3 with reference TRBV29-1 and TRBJ1-1 gives the whole variable domain SAVISQKPSRDICQRGTSLTIQCQVDSQVTMMFWYRQQPGQSLTLIATANQGSEATYESGFVIDKFPISRPNLTFSTLTVSNMSPEDSSIYLCSVPGTGNTEAFFGQGTRLTVV.

V is TRBV10-3 and J is TRBJ1-6; TRBD1 matches at 7 bases. From germline, CDR1 is ENHRY and CDR2 SYGVKD. This CDR3 contains 15 residues. The junction had 8 bases not matched to a gene; V was cut back by 5 bases and J by 7 bases. The CDR3 here is CAISKGQDQNSPLHF. The CDR3 nucleotides read TGTGCCATCAGTAAAGGACAGGATCAGAATTCACCCCTCCACTTT.

This rearrangement joins TRBV3-1 (or the pseudogene TRBV3-2) to TRBJ1-1; tentatively, D is TRBD1 (5 bases). V lost 1 base to trimming and J lost 7 bases, with 10 bases between them. CDR3 length: 13 residues. The V gene's germline CDR1 is LGHDT and CDR2 YNNKEL (reference sequence). The chain's CDR3 is CASSQGTGVEAFF. For the CDR3, the DNA is TGTGCCAGCAGCCAAGGGACGGGGGTTGAAGCTTTCTTT.

This chain uses TRBV10-3 with TRBJ2-7, with 9 bases that match TRBD1. Germline-derived CDR1 and CDR2 are ENHRY and SYGVKD. The CDR3 sequence is 13 residues long. The trim removed 2 bases at V and 6 bases at J, leaving 2 bases unmatched. The CDR3: CAISEIQGAEQYF. The CDR3 region has the DNA TGTGCCATCAGTGAGATACAGGGGGCCGAGCAGTACTTC.

The chain uses TRBV7-2 and TRBJ2-1, with TRBD1 matching 8 bases. The V and J ends lost 7 bases and 4 bases, in that order; junction bases with no gene match: 9. This CDR3 spans 15 amino acids. CDR1 and CDR2 from the germline V gene are SGHTA and FQGNSA. CDR3 in amino acids: CASTPGGLGYNEQFF. CDR3 DNA: TGTGCCAGCACTCCAGGGGGCTTAGGGTACAATGAGCAGTTCTTC.

The CDR3 DNA is TGTGCCAGTAGTACGACTAGCGGGAGCTCCTACGAGCAGTACTTC. Protein sequence: CASSTTSGSSYEQYF. This rearrangement joins TRBV19 to TRBJ2-7; 12 positions match TRBD2. The J segment lost 0 bases and the V segment lost 4 bases, leaving 1 base of the junction unmatched. CDR1 LNHDA and CDR2 SQIVND come from the germline V gene (reference sequence). The CDR3 has 15 amino acids.

This chain links TRBV2 with TRBJ1-5; maybe TRBD1 (6 bases). Germline CDR1 reads SNHLY; CDR2 reads FYNNEI. Trimming cost V 5 bases and J 10 bases, with 12 bases left between them. CDR3 length: 12 residues. This CDR3 reads CASSNRVGPQHF. The CDR3, as DNA: TGTGCCAGCAGTAACAGGGTAGGACCCCAGCATTTT.

This chain connects TRBV12-5 to TRBJ2-2; D is undetermined. Germline CDR1 LGHNT, CDR2 FRNRAP. Trimming took off 4 bases at V and 1 base at J, with 7 bases between the two ends. The CDR3 consists of 14 residues. The CDR3 region has the DNA TGTGCTAGTGGTTCCTATTTGAACACCGGGGAGCTGTTTTTT. This gives the protein CASGSYLNTGELFF.

This chain uses TRBV27 with TRBJ2-7, with TRBD1 matching over 10 bases. The CDR3 consists of 15 residues. Losses at the gene ends were 6 bases for V and 1 base for J; bases not matched to a gene: 6. The germline V gene has CDR1 MNHEY and CDR2 SMNVEV (reference sequence). For the CDR3, the DNA is TGTGCCAGCAGGCCAGGGACAGGGGCTTCCTACGAGCAGTACTTC. Protein: CASRPGTGASYEQYF.

The gene calls are TRBV6-6 and TRBJ1-2; maybe TRBD1 (6 bases). In germline, CDR1 is MNHNY, CDR2 SVGAGI (reference sequence). Trimming left V 6 bases short and J 6 bases short, with 17 bases between. This CDR3 is built from 14 residues. The CDR3: CASSNLGTSHGYTF. The DNA for the CDR3 is TGTGCCAGCAGCAACCTCGGGACAAGCCATGGCTACACCTTC.

This clone was observed a single time. The chain is built from TRBV29-1 and TRBJ2-1, with D possibly matching TRBD2 (5 bases). CDR3 size: 13 residues. V dropped 3 bases and J dropped 9 bases, with 15 bases sitting between them. CDR1 and CDR2 from the germline V gene are SQVTM and ANQGSEA. The CDR3 is CSVDTGKWIEQFF. CDR3 in DNA: TGCAGCGTTGATACCGGGAAGTGGATTGAGCAGTTCTTC.

The chain links TRBV19 to TRBJ2-7; 12 positions match TRBD1. The CDR3 contains 15 residues. The V and J ends lost 4 bases and 7 bases, in that order; junction bases with no gene match: 8. Looked up from germline, CDR1 is LNHDA and CDR2 is SQIVND (reference sequence). The CDR3 DNA is TGTGCCAGTAGTACCTGGGGACAGGGGGCGAGAGAGCAGTACTTC. Its translation is CASSTWGQGAREQYF.

V and J are TRBV9 and TRBJ1-6, with TRBD1 matching over 7 bases. This CDR3 region has 15 residues. Unmatched junction bases numbered 4, after V lost 3 bases and J lost 4 bases. Looked up from germline, CDR1 is SGDLS and CDR2 is YYNGEE. The DNA of the CDR3 is TGTGCCAGCAGCGAGGGGGCAGAATATAATTCACCCCTCCACTTT. This codes for CASSEGAEYNSPLHF.

The chain links TRBV30 to TRBJ1-1, with unresolved D. The CDR3 loop spans 16 amino acids. V lost 3 bases to trimming and J lost 1 base, with 18 bases between them. The germline V gene has CDR1 GTSNPN and CDR2 SVGIG (reference sequence). This CDR3 reads CAWSPPWKGENTEAFF. CDR3 sequence (DNA): TGTGCCTGGAGCCCCCCCTGGAAGGGAGAGAACACTGAAGCTTTCTTT. The variable domain in full, completed from reference TRBV30 and TRBJ1-1, reads SQTIHQWPATLVQPVGSPLSLECTVEGTSNPNLYWYRQAAGRGLQLLFYSVGIGQISSEVPQNLSASRPQDRQFILSSKKLLLSDSGFYLCAWSPPWKGENTEAFFGQGTRLTVV.

The genes are TRBV4-1 and TRBJ2-1; no firm D call. The germline gives CDR1 MGHRA, CDR2 YSYEKL. Trimming removed 2 bases at V and 2 bases at J, with 16 bases between. CDR3 length equals 17 residues. The CDR3 DNA reads TGCGCCAGCAGCCAATTTGCGGTCAGTTTAACCTACAATGAGCAGTTCTTC. It yields the protein CASSQFAVSLTYNEQFF.

The chain couples TRBV19 to TRBJ2-1; TRBD1 matches 7 bases. The CDR3 consists of 17 residues. CDR1 and CDR2 (germline): LNHDA, SQIVND (reference sequence). V lost 5 bases to trimming and J lost 0 bases; unmatched junction nucleotides: 10. Here the CDR3 reads CASSSDRAISSYNEQFF. For the CDR3, the DNA is TGTGCCAGTAGTTCCGACAGGGCGATTAGCTCCTACAATGAGCAGTTCTTC. The variable domain in full, completed from reference TRBV19 and TRBJ2-1, reads DGGITQSPKYLFRKEGQNVTLSCEQNLNHDAMYWYRQDPGQGLRLIYYSQIVNDFQKGDIAEGYSVSREKKESFPLTVTSAQKNPTAFYLCASSSDRAISSYNEQFFGPGTRLTVL.

This clone was observed a handful of times. The chain joins TRBV6-5 to TRBJ2-5; 8 nucleotides align to TRBD2. The CDR3 has 13 amino acids. Unmatched junction bases numbered 10, after V lost 7 bases and J lost 9 bases. Per the germline V gene, CDR1 is MNHEY and CDR2 is SVGAGI. CDR3 bases: TGTGCCAGCAAACGACCGGGACTAGTTCCCCAGTACTTC. Its protein product is CASKRPGLVPQYF.